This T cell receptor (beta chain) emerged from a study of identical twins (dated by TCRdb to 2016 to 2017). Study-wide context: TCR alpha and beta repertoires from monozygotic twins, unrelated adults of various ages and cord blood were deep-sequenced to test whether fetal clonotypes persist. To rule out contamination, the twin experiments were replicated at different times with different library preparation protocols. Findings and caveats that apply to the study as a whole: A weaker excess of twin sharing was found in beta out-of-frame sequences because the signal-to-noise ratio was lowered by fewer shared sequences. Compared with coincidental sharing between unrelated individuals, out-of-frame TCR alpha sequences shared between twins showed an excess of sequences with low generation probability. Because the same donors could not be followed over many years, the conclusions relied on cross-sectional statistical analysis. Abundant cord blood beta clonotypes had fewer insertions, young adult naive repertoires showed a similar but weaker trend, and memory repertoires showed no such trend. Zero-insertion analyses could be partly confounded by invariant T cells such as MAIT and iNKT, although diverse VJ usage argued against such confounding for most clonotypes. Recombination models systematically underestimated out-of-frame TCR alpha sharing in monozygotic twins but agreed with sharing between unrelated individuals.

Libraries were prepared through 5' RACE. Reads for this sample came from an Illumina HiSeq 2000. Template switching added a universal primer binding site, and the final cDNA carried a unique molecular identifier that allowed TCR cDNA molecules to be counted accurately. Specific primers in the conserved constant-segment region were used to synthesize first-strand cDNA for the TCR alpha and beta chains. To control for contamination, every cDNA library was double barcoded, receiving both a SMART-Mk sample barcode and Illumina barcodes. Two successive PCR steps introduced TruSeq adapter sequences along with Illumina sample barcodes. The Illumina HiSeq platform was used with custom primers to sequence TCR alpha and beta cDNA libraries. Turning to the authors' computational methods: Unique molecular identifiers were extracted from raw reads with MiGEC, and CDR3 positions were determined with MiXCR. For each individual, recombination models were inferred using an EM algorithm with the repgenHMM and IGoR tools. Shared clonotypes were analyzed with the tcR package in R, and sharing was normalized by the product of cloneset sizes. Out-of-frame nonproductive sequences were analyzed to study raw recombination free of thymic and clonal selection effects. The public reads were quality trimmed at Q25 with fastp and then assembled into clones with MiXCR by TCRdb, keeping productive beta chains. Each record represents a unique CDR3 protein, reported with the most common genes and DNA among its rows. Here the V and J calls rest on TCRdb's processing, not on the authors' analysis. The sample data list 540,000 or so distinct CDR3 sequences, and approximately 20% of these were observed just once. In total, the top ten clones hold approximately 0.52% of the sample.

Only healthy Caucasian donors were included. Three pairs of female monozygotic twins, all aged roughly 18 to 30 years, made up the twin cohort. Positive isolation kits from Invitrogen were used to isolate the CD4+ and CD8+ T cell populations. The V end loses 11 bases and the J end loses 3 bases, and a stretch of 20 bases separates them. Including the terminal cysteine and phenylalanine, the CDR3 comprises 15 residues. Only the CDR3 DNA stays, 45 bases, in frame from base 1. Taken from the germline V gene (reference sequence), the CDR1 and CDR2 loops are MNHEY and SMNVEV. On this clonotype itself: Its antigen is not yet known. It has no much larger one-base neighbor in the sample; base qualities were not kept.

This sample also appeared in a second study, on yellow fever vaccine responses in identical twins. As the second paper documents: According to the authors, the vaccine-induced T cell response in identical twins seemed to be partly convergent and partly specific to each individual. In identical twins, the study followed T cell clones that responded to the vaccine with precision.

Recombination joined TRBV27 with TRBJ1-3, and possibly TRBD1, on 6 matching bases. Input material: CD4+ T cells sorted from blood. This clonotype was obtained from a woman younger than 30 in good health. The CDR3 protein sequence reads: CAGLDMGAHGNTIYF. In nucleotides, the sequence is TGTGCCGGACTCGACATGGGGGCTCATGGAAACACCATATATTTT.